This TCR beta chain was identified during a study of T cells in Graves' hyperthyroidism and ophthalmopathy. To note about this clonotype: Its antigen remains unknown.

The V end was cut by 3 bases, the J end by 2 bases, with 11 bases between. This CDR3 region has 15 residues. Germline CDR1 is SNHLY and CDR2 is FYNNEI. Study-level findings and limits: Most expanded thyroid clonotypes above 0.001 also appeared in blood.

There were TCR beta CDR3 regions amplified from RNA transcripts. The HTBI primer set served for first-round RT-PCR of the TCR CDR3. TCRdb processed the multiplex PCR reads anew with MiXCR; each CDR3 protein has one entry. Counted here are 550,000 to 650,000 distinct CDR3 sequences, about 15% occurring once; the ten biggest clones make up 5.8%. Lactation, pregnancy, other autoimmune disease or uncontrolled infection excluded patients. This sequence originates from a woman in her thirties with Graves' hyperthyroidism that later progressed to Graves' ophthalmopathy. This chain uses TRBV2 with TRBJ1-5; perhaps TRBD1 as D (5 bases). The sequencing sample was made of blood. CDR3 sequence (DNA): TGTGCCAGCAGTGAGCAGGGAGTAGGCAATCAGCCCCAGCATTTT. Its protein product is CASSEQGVGNQPQHF.